A selection of T cell receptor beta chains follows, all from one sample in a study of blood T cell repertoires in COVID-19. Generated by immunoSEQ multiplex PCR, the TCRdb table keeps only in-frame clones and is missing some. The sample has fewer than 450,000 clones, 88% seen once. Sequencing used PBMCs or T cells enriched from blood (not recorded which). Receptor source: a woman aged 18-35 years who had recovered from COVID-19. CDR3s include the opening cysteine and the closing phenylalanine or tryptophan. The D gene is left open where the match is weak. Clone size is shown for a subset of rows, as once, few, many or a class of expanded clone.

>-|TRBV6-5|-|14|TRBJ2-3
CASRRYGQRDTQYF
TGTGCCAGCAGACGTTACGGACAGAGAGATACGCAGTATTTT
>-|TRBV21-1|-|16|TRBJ1-2
CASNPDRGRWFYGYTF
TGTGCCAGCAACCCCGACAGGGGGCGTTGGTTTTATGGCTACACCTTC
>-|TRBV5-1|-|15|TRBJ2-7
CASSLAGHGRDEQYF
TGCGCCAGCAGCTTGGCGGGACATGGTCGCGACGAGCAGTACTTC
>-|TRBV4-1|-|14|TRBJ1-2
CASSQREDWDGYTF
TGCGCCAGCAGCCAGAGGGAGGATTGGGATGGCTACACCTTC
>-|TRBV10-2|-|14|TRBJ1-3
CASSTATLRRTIYF
TGCGCCAGCAGTACAGCTACCCTTCGCCGCACCATATATTTT
>-|TRBV6-1|-|16|TRBJ1-1
CASSGVVLGANTEAFF
TGTGCCAGCAGTGGGGTTGTGTTAGGGGCGAACACTGAAGCTTTCTTT
>few|TRBV27|TRBD1|15|TRBJ1-1
CASSLLGQGNTEAFF
TGTGCCAGCAGTTTACTCGGACAGGGGAACACTGAAGCTTTCTTT
>-|TRBV9|-|13|TRBJ1-2
CASSVGPGNGYTF
TGTGCCAGCAGCGTAGGGCCAGGGAATGGCTACACCTTC
>once|TRBV6-5|TRBD1|13|TRBJ1-5
CASNGQGMQPQHF
TGTGCCAGCAACGGACAGGGTATGCAGCCCCAGCATTTT
>-|TRBV5-1|-|15|TRBJ1-2
CASSLGKAGNYGYTF
TGCGCCAGCAGCTTGGGGAAGGCAGGCAACTATGGCTACACCTTC
>-|TRBV4-1|-|16|TRBJ2-4
CASSQVPNGPYNIQYF
TGCGCCAGCAGCCAAGTTCCCAATGGCCCGTACAACATTCAGTACTTC
>-|TRBV19|TRBD1|15|TRBJ1-5
CASSPDRGGNQPQHF
TGTGCCAGTAGTCCAGACAGGGGCGGCAATCAGCCCCAGCATTTT
>-|TRBV5-4|TRBD1|15|TRBJ2-7
CASSFWTGGHDEQYF
TGTGCCAGCAGCTTTTGGACAGGGGGTCACGACGAGCAGTACTTC
>-|TRBV21-1|-|14|TRBJ1-2
CASSKMWQGAGYTF
TGTGCCAGCAGCAAAATGTGGCAGGGGGCTGGCTACACCTTC
>-|TRBV5-6|-|12|TRBJ2-4
CASSKDRSIQYF
TGTGCCAGCAGCAAGGACAGAAGCATTCAGTACTTC
>-|TRBV7-3|-|15|TRBJ2-3
CASSLMDRQADTQYF
TGTGCCAGCAGCTTAATGGACCGACAGGCAGATACGCAGTATTTT
>-|TRBV5-1|-|19|TRBJ2-3
CASSSTGRWRPSGTDTQYF
TGCGCCAGCAGCTCAACGGGCCGGTGGAGACCATCGGGAACAGATACGCAGTATTTT
>-|TRBV15|TRBD1|15|TRBJ1-4
CATSREGTGNEKLFF
TGTGCCACCAGCAGGGAAGGGACAGGGAATGAAAAACTGTTTTTT